The 6 T cell receptor beta chains below come from one sample, sequenced in a study of blood T cell repertoires in COVID-19. Generated by immunoSEQ multiplex PCR, the TCRdb table keeps only in-frame clones and is missing some. This sample yields some 100,000 clones, of which about 77% are seen a single time; 31% belongs to the top ten. The sample taken for sequencing was peripheral blood. The source is a man aged 70-80 years with active or convalescent COVID-19.

The chain joins TRBV4-1 to TRBJ2-3; weak D call: TRBD2 (6 bases). V shed 4 bases and J shed 4 bases, with 18 bases lying between them. Germline V gene data show CDR1 as MGHRA and CDR2 as YSYEKL. There are 16 residues in the CDR3. The CDR3, as DNA: TGCGCCAGCAGCCCGCTGGGGCCCGGGGGTGCAGATACGCAGTATTTT. This gives the protein CASSPLGPGGADTQYF.

The rearrangement uses TRBV6-5 and TRBJ1-1, with D perhaps matching TRBD1 (6 bases). The V end was cut by 6 bases, the J end by 3 bases, with 14 bases between. Germline CDR1 MNHEY, CDR2 SVGAGI. This CDR3 is 14 amino acids long. The CDR3 DNA follows: TGTGCCAGCAGGCCAGGGGCAGGGGACACTGAAGCTTTCTTT. This sequence encodes CASRPGAGDTEAFF.

This clone has just one count. This chain joins TRBV28 and TRBJ2-7, with 9 bases aligning to TRBD1. Germline values: CDR1 MDHEN, CDR2 SYDVKM. CDR3 length equals 15 residues. With 5 bases clipped from V and 6 bases from J, the junction kept 11 bases outside the gene matches. The DNA of the CDR3 is TGTGCCAGCAGTGTCCTGGGACAGGGACGTGGCGAGCAGTACTTC. As protein: CASSVLGQGRGEQYF.

The chain carries TRBV6-2 or TRBV6-3 and TRBJ2-7; TRBD2 aligns across 13 bases. Germline CDR1 is MNHEY and CDR2 is SVGEGT. With V trimmed by 5 bases and J by 3 bases, 13 bases remained unmatched. The CDR3 spans 18 residues. The CDR3 is CASSNPPGLAGLLYEQYF. The CDR3 coding sequence is TGTGCCAGCAGTAACCCACCGGGACTAGCGGGACTTCTCTACGAGCAGTACTTC.

The chain joins TRBV5-1 to TRBJ2-1, with 9 bases identical to TRBD1. The germline V gene has CDR1 SGHRS and CDR2 YFSETQ. The CDR3 length is 15 residues. V dropped 2 bases and J dropped 9; count of bases not matched to a gene: 9. CDR3 coding DNA: TGCGCCAGCAGCTTTGGGGGACAGGGACCTAGTGAGCAGTTCTTC. It translates to CASSFGGQGPSEQFF.

The CDR3 DNA reads as TGTGCCAGCAGCTTAATCGGGGCAGATACGCAGTATTTT. It codes for CASSLIGADTQYF. V and J are TRBV7-6 and TRBJ2-3; possibly TRBD2 for D (5 bases). The CDR3 runs to 13 residues. Germline V gene data show CDR1 as SGHVS and CDR2 as FNYEAQ. V dropped 2 bases and J dropped 4 bases, with 7 bases sitting between them.